The 23 T cell receptor beta chains reported below all come from one sample, sequenced in a study of regulatory T cells in long-lasting Graves disease. Investigators prepared the TCR beta libraries by applying iRepertoire HTBI primers and Arm-PCR of CDR3 regions. TCRdb passed the multiplex PCR reads through MiXCR, listing each CDR3 protein once. Of 250,000 to 300,000 distinct CDR3 sequences in the sample, around a sixth are singletons; the top ten hold roughly 15%. The time point is: newly diagnosed GD, antithyroid drugs for less than 3 months. There was RNA extracted from PBMCs, and the TCR library was made from it. These data were also filed under a second study, of T cells in Graves' hyperthyroidism and ophthalmopathy.

The sample consisted of peripheral blood mononuclear cells (PBMCs), taken at new diagnosis, from a patient treated with antithyroid drugs. The receptors shown here come from a woman in her 30s with Graves disease.

This clonotype has ten or more counts. V gene TRBV6-2 or TRBV6-3 combines with J gene TRBJ2-3; possible D gene TRBD2, 6 bases. V lost 6 bases to trimming and J lost 6 bases, with 16 bases between them. Looked up from germline, CDR1 is MNHEY and CDR2 is SVGEGT. The CDR3 is made up of 14 amino acids. As DNA, the CDR3 is TGTGCCAGCAGCCAGCCCATTCGGGGGGATACGCAGTATTTT. Translated: CASSQPIRGDTQYF.

This clonotype came up many times. The chain is built from TRBV5-1 and TRBJ2-2; D might be TRBD1 (5 bases). Between the trimmed V and J ends, which lost 0 bases and 6 bases, there was a span of 15 bases. The CDR3 is 16 residues long. The germline gives CDR1 SGHRS, CDR2 YFSETQ. As DNA, the CDR3 is TGCGCCAGCAGCTTGGCCGTGACAGTTTCGTCCGGGGAGCTGTTTTTT. Translated, it gives CASSLAVTVSSGELFF. The whole variable domain, remainder taken from reference TRBV5-1 and TRBJ2-2, is KAGVTQTPRYLIKTRGQQVTLSCSPISGHRSVSWYQQTPGQGLQFLFEYFSETQRNKGNFPGRFSGRQFSNSRSEMNVSTLELGDSALYLCASSLAVTVSSGELFFGEGSRLTVL.

This clonotype has a count of ten or more. The V call is TRBV24-1, the J call TRBJ2-3; 9 positions match TRBD2. Germline V gene sequence: CDR1 KGHDR, CDR2 SFDVKD. V was clipped by 5 bases and J by 10 bases; unmatched bases: 6. This CDR3 region has 13 residues. CDR3 sequence (DNA): TGTGCCACCAGTGGCCTTCGCGGGGGGGCGCAGTATTTT. Translating gives CATSGLRGGAQYF.

The genes are TRBV5-6 and TRBJ1-2; 11 nucleotides line up with TRBD1. The CDR3 totals 15 residues. Germline trimming cut 2 bases from V and 4 bases from J; bases unmatched to any gene: 4. Germline V gene lookup returns CDR1 SGHDT and CDR2 YYEEEE. The CDR3 region has the DNA TGTGCCAGCAGCTTTGGGACAGGGGGTACCTATGGCTACACCTTC. Protein: CASSFGTGGTYGYTF.

In its sample, this clonotype was seen a few times. The junction and the germline gene differ at one end; a read error may be behind it. The CDR3 sequence is CASSQGIPGTGFYEQCF. For the CDR3, the DNA is TGCGCCAGCAGCCAAGGGATACCCGGGACAGGCTTCTACGAGCAGTGCTTC. The chain joins TRBV4-1 to TRBJ2-7, with 8 positions matching TRBD1. The CDR3 consists of 17 residues. Germline CDR1 reads MGHRA; CDR2 reads YSYEKL.

The rearrangement joins TRBV2 to TRBJ1-5; TRBD1 agrees at 8 bases. Losses at the gene ends were 0 bases for V and 4 bases for J; bases not matched to a gene: 5. The CDR3 consists of 16 residues. Germline loops: CDR1 SNHLY, CDR2 FYNNEI. CDR3 sequence: CASSEALGQGNQPQHF. The CDR3 DNA reads as TGTGCCAGCAGTGAAGCGCTTGGACAGGGTAATCAGCCCCAGCATTTT.

There are many counts of this clonotype. This chain links TRBV12-5 with TRBJ2-7; D is unresolved. V was trimmed by 5 bases and J by 3 bases, leaving 14 bases between them. This CDR3 region has 14 residues. Germline V gene sequence: CDR1 LGHNT, CDR2 FRNRAP. CDR3 in DNA: TGTGCTAGTGGTCCGCAGGCCGATCACTACGAGCAGTACTTC. Amino acid sequence: CASGPQADHYEQYF.

This clonotype was detected many times. The chain joins TRBV7-9 to TRBJ1-1; TRBD1 might be the D (6 bases). The V gene's germline CDR1 is SEHNR and CDR2 FQNEAQ (reference sequence). The CDR3 is 15 residues long. V lost 1 base and J 2 bases, leaving 11 bases between the germline ends. The CDR3 DNA sequence: TGTGCCAGCAGCTTAGAGCAGGGGTTTAACACTGAAGCTTTCTTT. Residues: CASSLEQGFNTEAFF.

This clonotype was observed many times. This CDR3 is CASTSPPNEQFF. The CDR3, as DNA: TGTGCCAGCACCTCACCCCCCAATGAGCAGTTCTTC. The genes are TRBV12-3 or TRBV12-4 and TRBJ2-1; D uncertain. This CDR3 has 12 amino acids. V gave up 7 bases and J gave up 6 bases, with 10 bases separating them.

CDR3 protein: CASSRTGRANYGYTF. In DNA, the CDR3 is TGTGCCAGCAGCCGGACAGGGCGGGCTAACTATGGCTACACCTTC. This chain uses TRBV7-8 with TRBJ1-2, with TRBD1 identical over 8 bases. V was clipped by 5 bases and J by 0 bases; unmatched bases: 5. The length of the CDR3 is 15 residues. The V gene's germline CDR1 is SGHVS and CDR2 FQNEAQ.

This clonotype has a count of ten or more. This clone may be a read error of a much larger clone one base away. The rearrangement joins TRBV6-2 or TRBV6-3 to TRBJ1-1; 7 nucleotides match TRBD1. Trimming cost V 4 bases and J 0 bases; bases outside gene matches: 8. CDR3 size: 16 residues. Germline V gene sequence: CDR1 MNHEY, CDR2 SVGEGT. This chain's CDR3 is CASSSLGQHVNTEAFF. For the CDR3, the DNA is TGTGCCAGCAGTTCCCTGGGACAGCACGTGAACACTGAAGCTTTCTTT.

The chain combines TRBV6-2 or TRBV6-3 with TRBJ2-5, with 15 nucleotides matching TRBD2. CDR3 length: 17 residues. V lost 7 bases, J lost 0 bases, and 6 bases stayed unmatched. Germline loops: CDR1 MNHEY, CDR2 SVGEGT. The CDR3 DNA is TGTGCCAGCACCGTCGGGACTAGCGGGGGGTACCAAGAGACCCAGTACTTC. This encodes CASTVGTSGGYQETQYF.

This clonotype was seen ten or more times. The genes are TRBV5-4 and TRBJ2-7, with D possibly matching TRBD1 (6 bases). Germline loops: CDR1 SGHNT, CDR2 YYREEE (reference sequence). Deletions cut 4 bases from V and 3 bases from J, with 14 bases between. This CDR3 is built from 14 residues. In nucleotides, the CDR3 is TGTGCCAGCAGCGGGCAGGGGACCTTCTACGAGCAGTACTTC. Encoded protein: CASSGQGTFYEQYF.

This clonotype was seen repeatedly, ten times or more. The chain joins TRBV28 to TRBJ1-2, with D maybe TRBD1 (5 bases). The germline V and J ends were trimmed by 4 bases and 3 bases, with 12 bases remaining between them. Germline assignment: CDR1 MDHEN and CDR2 SYDVKM. The CDR3 is 14 amino acids. Here the CDR3 DNA reads TGTGCCAGCAGTTCCTCGGGACGCTACTATGGCTACACCTTC. Translating gives CASSSSGRYYGYTF.

This clonotype was detected ten times or more. V gene TRBV9 combines with J gene TRBJ2-1, with 7 bases fitting TRBD2. This CDR3 has 16 residues. The germline V gene encodes CDR1 SGDLS and CDR2 YYNGEE. The V and J ends lost 0 bases and 6 bases, in that order; junction bases with no gene match: 9. The CDR3 protein is CASSVALGTIGNEQFF. CDR3 bases: TGTGCCAGCAGCGTAGCACTCGGGACTATAGGCAATGAGCAGTTCTTC.

This clonotype came up many times. J is TRBJ2-7 and V is TRBV5-1; the match to TRBD1 covers 8 bases. Germline CDR1 and CDR2: SGHRS and YFSETQ. This CDR3 has 14 residues. J gave up 0 bases and V 6 bases, and 5 bases lay outside the gene matches. The CDR3 loop is CASKGQASSYEQYF. The CDR3 nucleotides are TGCGCCAGCAAGGGACAGGCAAGCTCCTACGAGCAGTACTTC.

The V call is TRBV11-2, the J call TRBJ2-1; weak D call: TRBD2 (6 bases). CDR1 is SGHAT, CDR2 FQNNGV, per germline. This CDR3 region has 18 residues. V lost 5 bases and J 7 bases, leaving 27 bases between the germline ends. DNA for the CDR3: TGTGCCAGCAGCCAAATACGACTAGAACGAGAAGGTCGTAATGAGCAGTTCTTC. Translation gives CASSQIRLEREGRNEQFF.

Worth noting for this clonotype: Given a much more abundant clone one base away, this may be a read error. The rearrangement links TRBV4-1 to TRBJ2-6; TRBD1 or TRBD2 may be the D gene (5 bases each). This CDR3 region has 17 residues. CDR1 is MGHRA and CDR2 is YSYEKL in the germline V gene. CDR3 residues: CASSRGTSASGANALTF. CDR3 sequence (DNA): TGCGCCAGCAGCCGAGGGACGTCAGCTTCTGGGGCCAACGCCCTGACTTTC.

The V and J genes are TRBV10-3 and TRBJ2-2; 8 bases fit TRBD2. The CDR3 is made up of 16 amino acids. Trimming took 3 bases from V and 1 from J; bases not matched to a gene: 4. Germline-derived CDR1 and CDR2 are ENHRY and SYGVKD. The CDR3 DNA reads TGTGCCATCAGTGACACAGCGGGGGAGAACACCGGGGAGCTGTTTTTT. Translated, it gives CAISDTAGENTGELFF.

This chain connects TRBV20-1 to TRBJ2-5; the match to TRBD1 covers 9 bases. In germline, CDR1 is DFQATT, CDR2 SNEGSKA (reference sequence). The CDR3 is made up of 20 amino acids. V dropped 1 base and J dropped 0; count of bases not matched to a gene: 18. CDR3 DNA: TGCAGTGCTAGAGTATCCCTACGGGACAGGGCAAGGGTTCACCAAGAGACCCAGTACTTC. Protein product: CSARVSLRDRARVHQETQYF.

Note on this clonotype: Only one base separates this from a far larger clonotype, so it likely reflects a read error. The chain joins TRBV3-1 to TRBJ1-6, with D perhaps TRBD1 (6 bases). Trimming stripped 5 bases from V and 9 bases from J, with 20 bases between. Germline CDR1 is LGHDT and CDR2 is YNNKEL (reference sequence). CDR3 length: 16 amino acids. In DNA form, the CDR3 reads TGTGCCAGCAGCTTAGGGGCAGGGGCGTATGGTTCACCCCTCCACTTT. Encoded protein: CASSLGAGAYGSPLHF.

This clonotype was seen many times. V and J are TRBV4-1 and TRBJ1-4; D is possibly TRBD1 (6 bases). Trimming took off 1 base at V and 3 bases at J, with 15 bases between the two ends. Germline assignment: CDR1 MGHRA and CDR2 YSYEKL. This CDR3 region has 17 residues. CDR3 amino acids: CASSQGPARGPNEKLFF. The CDR3 nucleotides read TGCGCCAGCAGCCAAGGTCCCGCCCGGGGGCCTAATGAAAAACTGTTTTTT.

This clonotype was seen ten or more times. The genes are TRBV2 and TRBJ2-7; weak D call: TRBD2 (6 bases). The CDR3 is 14 amino acids. Germline CDR1 is SNHLY and CDR2 is FYNNEI. V was pared by 2 bases and J by 2 bases, with 10 bases between. Here the CDR3 reads CASSERRGAYEQYF. CDR3 DNA: TGTGCCAGCAGTGAAAGGAGGGGAGCCTACGAGCAGTACTTC.